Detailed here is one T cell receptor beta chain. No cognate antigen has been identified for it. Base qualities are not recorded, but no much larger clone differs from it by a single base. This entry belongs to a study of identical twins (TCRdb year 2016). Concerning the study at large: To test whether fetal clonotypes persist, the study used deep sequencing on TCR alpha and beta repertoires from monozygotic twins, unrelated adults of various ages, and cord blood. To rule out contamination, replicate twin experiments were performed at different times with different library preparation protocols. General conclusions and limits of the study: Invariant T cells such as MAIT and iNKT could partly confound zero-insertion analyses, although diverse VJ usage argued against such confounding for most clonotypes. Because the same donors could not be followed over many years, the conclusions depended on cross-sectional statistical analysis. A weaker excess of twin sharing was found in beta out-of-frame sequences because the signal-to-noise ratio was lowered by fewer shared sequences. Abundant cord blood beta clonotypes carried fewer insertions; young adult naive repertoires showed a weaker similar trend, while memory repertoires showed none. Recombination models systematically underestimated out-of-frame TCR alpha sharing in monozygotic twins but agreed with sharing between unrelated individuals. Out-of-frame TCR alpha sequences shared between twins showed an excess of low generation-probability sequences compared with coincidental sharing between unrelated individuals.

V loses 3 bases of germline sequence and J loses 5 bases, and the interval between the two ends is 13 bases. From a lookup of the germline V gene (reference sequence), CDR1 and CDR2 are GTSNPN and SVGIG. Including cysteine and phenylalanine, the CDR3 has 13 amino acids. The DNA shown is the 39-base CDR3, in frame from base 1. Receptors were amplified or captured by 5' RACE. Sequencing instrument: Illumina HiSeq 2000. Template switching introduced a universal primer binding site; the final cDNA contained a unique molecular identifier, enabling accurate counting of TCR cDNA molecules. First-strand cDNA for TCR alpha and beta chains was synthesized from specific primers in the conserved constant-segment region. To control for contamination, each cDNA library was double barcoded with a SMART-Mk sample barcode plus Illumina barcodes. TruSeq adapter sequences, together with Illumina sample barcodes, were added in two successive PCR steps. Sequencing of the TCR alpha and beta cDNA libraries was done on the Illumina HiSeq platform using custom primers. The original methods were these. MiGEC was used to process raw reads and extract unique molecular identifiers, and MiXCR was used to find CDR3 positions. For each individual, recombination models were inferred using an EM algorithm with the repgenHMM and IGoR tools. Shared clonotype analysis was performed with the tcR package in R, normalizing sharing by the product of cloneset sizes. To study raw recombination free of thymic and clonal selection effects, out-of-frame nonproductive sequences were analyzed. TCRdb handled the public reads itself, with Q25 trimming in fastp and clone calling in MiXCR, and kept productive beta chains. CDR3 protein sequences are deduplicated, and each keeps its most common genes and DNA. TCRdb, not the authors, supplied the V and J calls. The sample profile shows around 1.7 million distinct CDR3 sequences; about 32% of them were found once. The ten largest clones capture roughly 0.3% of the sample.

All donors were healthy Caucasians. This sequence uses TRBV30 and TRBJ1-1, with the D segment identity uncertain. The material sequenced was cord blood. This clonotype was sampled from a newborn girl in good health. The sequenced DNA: TGTGCCTGGAGAAGGATAGTTAATACTGAAGCTTTCTTT. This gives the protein CAWRRIVNTEAFF.